A single sample gave rise to the 28 T cell receptor beta chains below, sequenced in a study of blood T cell repertoires in COVID-19. The protocol was immunoSEQ multiplex PCR, while the TCRdb copy is restricted to in-frame clones and leaves out a portion. The table records fewer than 300,000 clones, around 82% of them present only once. Source material: peripheral blood. The receptors derive from a woman under 30 with acute or convalescent COVID-19.

The chain carries TRBV14 and TRBJ1-6; 7 nucleotides align to TRBD1. The V gene end was trimmed by 6 bases and the J gene end by 7 bases; junction bases not matched to a gene: 9. The CDR3 is 15 residues long. Germline V gene sequence: CDR1 SGHDN, CDR2 FVKESK. In DNA, the CDR3 is TGTGCCAGCAGGCCCCAGACAGGGACCAATTCACCCCTCCACTTT. It is translated as CASRPQTGTNSPLHF.

This clone showed up just a few times. This chain joins TRBV9 and TRBJ1-1; the D is unclear. CDR1 and CDR2 from the germline V gene are SGDLS and YYNGEE. The V gene lost 4 bases and the J gene lost 5 bases, with 15 bases spanning the gap. This CDR3 comprises 14 residues. CDR3 region: CASSPWAGGTEAFF. The CDR3 bases are TGTGCCAGCAGCCCCTGGGCTGGTGGGACTGAAGCTTTCTTT.

This chain links TRBV2 with TRBJ2-3, with 8 bases lining up with TRBD2. CDR1 and CDR2 (germline): SNHLY, FYNNEI. The V and J ends lost 4 bases and 0 bases, in that order; junction bases with no gene match: 3. There are 15 residues in the CDR3. The CDR3 is CASSATSASTDTQYF. The CDR3 DNA reads as TGTGCCAGCAGTGCGACTAGCGCAAGCACAGATACGCAGTATTTT.

This rearrangement joins TRBV7-8 to TRBJ1-2, with TRBD1 identical over 8 bases. This CDR3 region has 17 residues. Germline CDR1 and CDR2: SGHVS and FQNEAQ. J was trimmed by 3 bases and V by 5 bases; bases with no gene match: 14. CDR3 nucleotide sequence: TGTGCCAGCAGCCCAGGGACAGGCGGGCCTTCGGACTATGGCTACACCTTC. Encoded protein: CASSPGTGGPSDYGYTF.

The chain recombines TRBV29-1 with TRBJ1-1; 8 nucleotides align to TRBD1. The CDR3 runs to 14 residues. V lost 4 bases, J lost 0 bases, and 4 bases stayed unmatched. In germline, CDR1 is SQVTM, CDR2 ANQGSEA. This CDR3 reads CSVVGQGLNTEAFF. CDR3 DNA sequence: TGCAGCGTTGTAGGACAGGGACTGAACACTGAAGCTTTCTTT.

The CDR3 here is CASSESRKSSYNEQFF. The DNA for the CDR3 is TGTGCCAGCAGTGAATCCCGTAAGAGCTCCTACAATGAGCAGTTCTTC. The chain combines TRBV25-1 with TRBJ2-1; D is ambiguous. Trimming removed 1 base at V and 0 bases at J, with 10 bases between. The germline V gene encodes CDR1 MGHDK and CDR2 SYGVNS. The CDR3 length is 16 residues.

The chain employs TRBV27 and TRBJ2-5; a weak D match, TRBD2 (5 bases). The CDR3 runs 14 residues. Deletions cut 3 bases from V and 7 bases from J, with 15 bases between. Germline loops: CDR1 MNHEY, CDR2 SMNVEV (reference sequence). Here the CDR3 DNA reads TGTGCCAGCAGTTTGGGAGCGTCAGCGGTGACCCAGTACTTC. It yields the protein CASSLGASAVTQYF.

This chain uses TRBV30 with TRBJ2-5; TRBD2 is a possible D gene (6 bases). The CDR3 has 13 amino acids. Trimming stripped 2 bases from V and 7 bases from J, with 14 bases between. Germline V gives CDR1 GTSNPN, CDR2 SVGIG (reference sequence). CDR3 amino acids: CAWSWLAIGTQYF. CDR3 DNA sequence: TGTGCCTGGAGTTGGCTAGCGATAGGGACCCAGTACTTC.

The gene calls are TRBV5-1 and TRBJ1-4; no definite D call. CDR1 SGHRS and CDR2 YFSETQ come from the germline V gene. The CDR3 consists of 14 residues. The V and J ends lost 4 bases and 0 bases respectively, with 7 bases between them. The CDR3 reads CASSPEATNEKLFF. Written as DNA, the CDR3 is TGCGCCAGCAGCCCCGAGGCAACTAATGAAAAACTGTTTTTT.

This clone was observed a few times. The CDR3 coding sequence is TGTGCCTGGAGAAGGGGCGCTGGGGAGCTGTTTTTT. Its translation: CAWRRGAGELFF. J is TRBJ2-2 and V is TRBV30, with D maybe TRBD1 (5 bases). The CDR3 loop spans 12 amino acids. Germline lookup yields CDR1 GTSNPN and CDR2 SVGIG (reference sequence). Trimming stripped 3 bases from V and 8 bases from J, with 10 bases between.

The V call is TRBV19, the J call TRBJ2-7; 7 nucleotides agree with TRBD1. J lost 0 bases, V lost 9 bases, and 14 bases had no gene match. CDR3 length: 16 residues. CDR1 LNHDA and CDR2 SQIVND come from the germline V gene (reference sequence). CDR3 protein: CASSTSLDRSSYEQYF. CDR3 DNA: TGTGCCAGCTCCACCTCGTTGGACAGGAGCTCCTACGAGCAGTACTTC.

CDR3 sequence (DNA): TGCGCCAGCAGCTACGGAGCGGGATCGGGCACAGATACGCAGTATTTT. Translated, it gives CASSYGAGSGTDTQYF. The J gene is TRBJ2-3, the V gene TRBV5-1; the match to TRBD2 covers 7 bases. Germline V gene lookup returns CDR1 SGHRS and CDR2 YFSETQ. CDR3 length: 16 amino acids. V gave up 3 bases and J gave up 1 base; unmatched junction bases: 8.

This sequence joins TRBV6-5 and TRBJ1-4; 9 bases map to TRBD1. Germline V gene lookup returns CDR1 MNHEY and CDR2 SVGAGI. The trim removed 5 bases at V and 9 bases at J, leaving 7 bases unmatched. The CDR3 loop spans 14 amino acids. CDR3 protein: CASSHRDRVKKLFF. The CDR3 region has the DNA TGTGCCAGCAGTCACCGGGACAGGGTTAAAAAACTGTTTTTT.

The chain carries TRBV5-5 and TRBJ2-7; weak D call: TRBD1 (6 bases). Germline V CDR1 and CDR2: SGHKS, YYEKEE (reference sequence). With 1 base removed from V and 6 bases from J, the gap between germline ends came to 14 bases. This CDR3 comprises 14 residues. CDR3: CASSLTRGSVEQYF. The CDR3 region has the DNA TGTGCCAGCAGCTTGACCAGGGGCTCGGTCGAGCAGTACTTC. Complete variable domain (other parts from reference TRBV5-5 and TRBJ2-7): DAGVTQSPTHLIKTRGQQVTLRCSPISGHKSVSWYQQVLGQGPQFIFQYYEKEERGRGNFPDRFSARQFPNYSSELNVNALLLGDSALYLCASSLTRGSVEQYFGPGTRLTVT.

The chain uses TRBV12-3 or TRBV12-4 and TRBJ2-7; no firm D call. V lost 2 bases and J 2 bases, leaving 7 bases between the germline ends. CDR3 size: 13 residues. The CDR3 sequence: CASSLRRAYEQYF. CDR3 DNA sequence: TGTGCCAGCAGTTTACGACGGGCCTACGAGCAGTACTTC.

V gene TRBV6-1 combines with J gene TRBJ2-5; 7 nucleotides agree with TRBD1. Per germline, CDR1 MNHNS and CDR2 SASEGT. The CDR3 runs 15 residues. V lost 3 bases, J lost 2 bases, and 6 bases stayed unmatched. The CDR3 DNA sequence: TGTGCCAGCAGTGAGACCGGGACAGCACAAGAGACCCAGTACTTC. Amino acid sequence: CASSETGTAQETQYF.

This chain uses TRBV5-4 with TRBJ2-2; D perhaps matches TRBD2 (5 bases). Germline CDR1 SGHNT, CDR2 YYREEE (reference sequence). This CDR3 has 17 amino acids. The V end was cut by 0 bases, the J end by 5 bases, with 17 bases between. Written as DNA, the CDR3 is TGTGCCAGCAGCTTGGAGTTCGGGGATAAAGGGACCGGGGAGCTGTTTTTT. Translated: CASSLEFGDKGTGELFF.

The chain carries TRBV5-4 and TRBJ2-7, with TRBD1 matching over 7 bases. The V segment lost 4 bases and the J segment 2 bases; nucleotides outside the gene matches: 9. Germline values: CDR1 SGHNT, CDR2 YYREEE (reference sequence). CDR3 length: 15 residues. The DNA of the CDR3 is TGTGCCAGCAGCCCTCCCGGGACAGACACCTACGAGCAGTACTTC. Protein sequence: CASSPPGTDTYEQYF.

The chain combines TRBV29-1 with TRBJ2-7, with 7 bases fitting TRBD1. The CDR3 contains 13 residues. Germline CDR1 SQVTM, CDR2 ANQGSEA. Germline trimming cut 6 bases from V and 4 bases from J; bases unmatched to any gene: 9. The CDR3 loop reads CSVTTGDRYEQYF. The CDR3 bases are TGCAGCGTCACAACAGGGGACAGATACGAGCAGTACTTC.

V gene TRBV3-1 (or the pseudogene TRBV3-2) combines with J gene TRBJ2-7; 8 bases map to TRBD2. The junction had 1 base not matched to a gene; V was cut back by 1 base and J by 2 bases. CDR1 and CDR2 from the germline V gene are LGHDT and YNNKEL (reference sequence). This CDR3 comprises 14 residues. CDR3 coding DNA: TGTGCCAGCAGCCAAGGACTAGCGACCTACGAGCAGTACTTC. It codes for CASSQGLATYEQYF.

The gene calls are TRBV4-2 and TRBJ2-7, with 8 bases lining up with TRBD2. The length of the CDR3 is 16 residues. The germline gives CDR1 LGHNA, CDR2 YNFKEQ. The ends lost 4 bases at V and 0 bases at J; junction bases unmatched: 8. For the CDR3, the DNA is TGTGCCAGCAGCCCACAGACCGGGACTAGCTCCTACGAGCAGTACTTC. This encodes CASSPQTGTSSYEQYF.

Notes on this clone: Other DNA variants within this sample encode the same CDR3. The J gene is TRBJ1-1, the V gene TRBV11-2; 8 bases line up with TRBD1. V lost 1 base to trimming and J lost 0 bases; unmatched junction nucleotides: 1. The CDR3 is 15 amino acids. Germline V CDR1 and CDR2: SGHAT, FQNNGV. CDR3 in DNA: TGTGCCAGCAGCTTAGGGACAGGGTTGAACACTGAAGCTTTCTTT. Protein product: CASSLGTGLNTEAFF.

This clone appeared once. The chain carries TRBV4-3 and TRBJ1-1, with TRBD1 matching over 9 bases. V trimming: 2 bases; J trimming: 1 base; junction bases outside the gene matches: 5. There are 16 residues in the CDR3. CDR1 is LGHNA and CDR2 is YSLEER in the germline V gene. DNA of the CDR3: TGCGCCAGCAGCCAACTTCCGGGACAGGGGAACACTGAAGCTTTCTTT. Encoded protein: CASSQLPGQGNTEAFF.

This clone was detected only once. The gene calls are TRBV7-2 and TRBJ2-3, with D maybe TRBD2 (5 bases). V was shortened by 2 bases and J by 2 bases, with 8 bases between the two germline ends. From germline, CDR1 is SGHTA and CDR2 FQGNSA. CDR3 length: 14 amino acids. The CDR3 DNA is TGTGCCAGCAGCTTACGAGACTACACAGATACGCAGTATTTT. The encoded protein is CASSLRDYTDTQYF.

This clone occurred once. V and J are TRBV27 and TRBJ2-7; D not certain. The CDR3 runs to 13 residues. The V gene's germline CDR1 is MNHEY and CDR2 SMNVEV (reference sequence). Trimming pared 5 bases from V and 2 bases from J, leaving 10 bases between. In DNA form, the CDR3 reads TGTGCCAGCAGTCCCCGCGGTCCCTACGAGCAGTACTTC. Its protein product is CASSPRGPYEQYF.

This chain links TRBV7-9 with TRBJ1-1, with D possibly matching TRBD1 (5 bases). This CDR3 contains 14 residues. V shed 10 bases and J shed 5 bases, with 20 bases lying between them. The germline gives CDR1 SEHNR, CDR2 FQNEAQ (reference sequence). The CDR3 is CATTRGGYWTEAFF. The CDR3 DNA sequence: TGTGCCACCACCCGTGGGGGGTATTGGACTGAAGCTTTCTTT. Full variable domain (remainder filled in from reference TRBV7-9 and TRBJ1-1): DTGVSQNPRHKITKRGQNVTFRCDPISEHNRLYWYRQTLGQGPEFLTYFQNEAQLEKSRLLSDRFSAERPKGSFSTLEIQRTEQGDSAMYLCATTRGGYWTEAFFGQGTRLTVV.

This clone was counted a single time. The chain employs TRBV28 and TRBJ1-5; tentative D call: TRBD1 (6 bases). V shed 6 bases and J shed 6 bases, with 9 bases lying between them. This CDR3 has 12 residues. Germline CDR1 MDHEN, CDR2 SYDVKM. The CDR3 reads CASSEQGQPQHF. CDR3 nucleotides: TGTGCCAGCAGCGAACAGGGTCAGCCCCAGCATTTT.

The V and J genes are TRBV7-2 and TRBJ1-3; a possible D gene is TRBD1 (5 bases). The CDR3 is 14 residues long. Germline assignment: CDR1 SGHTA and CDR2 FQGNSA. V lost 6 bases and J lost 0, with 9 bases in between. The CDR3 bases are TGTGCCAGCAGTTCGGACAACTCTGGAAACACCATATATTTT. Protein: CASSSDNSGNTIYF.